The following is a T cell receptor beta chain sequence with its context. Its specificity is not known. Germline CDR1 and CDR2: MGHRA and YSYEKL. This CDR3 region has 13 residues. Trimming took 2 bases from V and 8 from J, leaving 9 bases between them. An overlapping HIV-1 Gag peptide pool stimulated these cells at about 1 ug/peptide/mL. CD4+ T cells upregulating both CD40 ligand and CD69 were sorted as responding cells. This was the immunoSEQ version 4 assay in survey mode. TCRdb's copy holds only in-frame clones and misses some; the assay was immunoSEQ multiplex PCR. The top ten clones hold roughly 1.9% of a sample with approximately 25,000 clones, over 65% of them seen once. The data were taken from a study of persistence of HIV-infected CD4 T cells. Study-wide results and limits: Antigen-responding cells were enriched for degenerate expanded CDR3beta sequences.

This specimen consisted of CD4+ T cells sorted from PBMCs after approximately 20-hour stimulation, obtained from a patient who received antiretroviral therapy. This clonotype originated in an adult man with HIV who was CMV-seropositive. This rearrangement joins TRBV4-1 to TRBJ1-4; D is unclear. This CDR3 is CASSQFTREKLFF. DNA of the CDR3: TGCGCCAGCAGCCAATTTACCCGGGAAAAACTGTTTTTT.